Listed below are T cell receptor beta chains from one sample, sequenced in a study of T cell responses to AZD1222 COVID-19 vaccine. Assay used: immunoSEQ multiplex PCR; TCRdb lists only in-frame clones, some missing. The sample lists approximately 100,000 clones; around nine tenths were seen once. This specimen consisted of peripheral blood, obtained on day 0 of AZD1222 vaccination. These receptors all stem from an adult in good health. The CDR3 runs from the conserved cysteine through the conserved F or W. A D gene is named only where the DNA matches it firmly. Only part of the rows carry a size: once, few, many, or a class if the clone is expanded.

size	V	D	J	CDR3	DNA
-	TRBV7-2	-	TRBJ2-3	CASSLTRNTDTQYF	TGTGCCAGCAGCTTAACCCGAAACACAGATACGCAGTATTTT
-	TRBV7-2	TRBD1	TRBJ2-7	CASSLEGTGLREQYF	TGTGCCAGCAGCTTAGAGGGGACAGGGCTCCGTGAGCAGTACTTC
-	TRBV30	-	TRBJ1-5	CAWSVEGNQPQHF	TGTGCCTGGAGTGTTGAGGGGAATCAGCCCCAGCATTTT
-	TRBV21-1	-	TRBJ1-4	CASSKVTGEKLFF	TGTGCCAGCAGCAAAGTAACGGGAGAAAAACTGTTTTTT
-	TRBV5-1	TRBD2	TRBJ2-2	CASSSWTSGLNTGELFF	TGCGCCAGCAGCTCCTGGACTAGCGGGTTGAACACCGGGGAGCTGTTTTTT
-	TRBV6-5	-	TRBJ2-5	CASGAVQETQYF	TGTGCCAGCGGGGCGGTCCAAGAGACCCAGTACTTC
-	TRBV14	TRBD1	TRBJ2-5	CASSQGDRGRETQYF	TGTGCCAGCAGCCAAGGTGACAGGGGGCGGGAGACCCAGTACTTC
-	TRBV28	-	TRBJ1-3	CASKEAGNTIYF	TGTGCCAGCAAGGAGGCTGGAAACACCATATATTTT
-	TRBV5-5	-	TRBJ2-4	CASSERGFLENIQYF	TGTGCCAGCAGCGAGAGGGGGTTTCTTGAGAACATTCAGTACTTC
once	TRBV5-6	-	TRBJ1-3	CASSLRFRNSGNTIYF	TGTGCCAGCAGCCTCAGATTCAGGAACTCTGGAAACACCATATATTTT
-	TRBV19	TRBD1	TRBJ2-7	CASNRGVSYEQYF	TGTGCCAGTAACAGGGGGGTCTCCTACGAGCAGTACTTC
-	TRBV5-1	TRBD1	TRBJ2-5	CASSARQGSGVETQYF	TGCGCCAGCAGCGCACGACAGGGTAGTGGGGTTGAGACCCAGTACTTC
-	TRBV2	TRBD2	TRBJ2-5	CASNGLAKETQYF	TGTGCCAGCAATGGACTAGCGAAAGAGACCCAGTACTTC
-	TRBV6-5	-	TRBJ1-1	CASRNTEAFF	TGTGCCAGCAGAAACACTGAAGCTTTCTTT
-	TRBV5-1	TRBD2	TRBJ2-5	CASSFTSAQETQYF	TGCGCCAGCAGCTTCACTAGCGCCCAAGAGACCCAGTACTTC
few	TRBV29-1	TRBD2	TRBJ2-3	CSVAGGLAGGDTDTQYF	TGCAGCGTTGCTGGGGGGCTAGCGGGGGGAGACACAGATACGCAGTATTTT
medium-sized	TRBV6-2/TRBV6-3	-	TRBJ2-1	CASSETGIFYNEQFF	TGTGCCAGCAGCGAAACAGGGATTTTTTACAATGAGCAGTTCTTC
-	TRBV9	TRBD1	TRBJ1-5	CASSRGQGGQPQHF	TGTGCCAGCAGCCGGGGACAGGGGGGACAGCCCCAGCATTTT
many	TRBV27	TRBD2	TRBJ2-3	CASSTRLAGGRDTDTQYF	TGTGCCAGCAGTACTAGACTAGCGGGAGGACGGGACACAGATACGCAGTATTTT
-	TRBV28	TRBD2	TRBJ2-1	CASSFPRLAALNEQFF	TGTGCCAGCAGTTTCCCTAGACTAGCCGCTCTCAATGAGCAGTTCTTC
-	TRBV21-1	-	TRBJ2-5	CASSKGTERDPQETQYF	TGTGCCAGCAGCAAAGGGACAGAGCGGGACCCACAAGAGACCCAGTACTTC
-	TRBV28	TRBD1	TRBJ1-1	CASSLGGQGAVEAFF	TGTGCCAGCAGTTTAGGGGGACAGGGGGCGGTTGAAGCTTTCTTT
-	TRBV9	TRBD1	TRBJ1-2	CASSVGTGGYGYTF	TGTGCCAGCAGCGTTGGGACAGGGGGCTATGGCTACACCTTC
-	TRBV5-4	TRBD2	TRBJ2-3	CASSSGLVGTDTQYF	TGTGCCAGCAGCTCTGGACTAGTCGGTACAGATACGCAGTATTTT
-	TRBV29-1	TRBD1	TRBJ2-1	CSGGQGNNEQFF	TGCAGCGGGGGACAGGGAAACAATGAGCAGTTCTTC
-	TRBV5-1	TRBD2	TRBJ2-5	CASSLVASGIQETQYF	TGCGCCAGCAGCTTGGTGGCTAGCGGGATACAAGAGACCCAGTACTTC
few	TRBV6-2/TRBV6-3	-	TRBJ2-7	CASSHNLGQNYEQYF	TGTGCCAGCAGCCACAACCTAGGACAGAACTACGAGCAGTACTTC
once	TRBV29-1	-	TRBJ2-5	CSGFRTTGKETQYF	TGCAGCGGGTTTCGCACTACCGGGAAAGAGACCCAGTACTTC
-	TRBV7-8	-	TRBJ1-5	CASSPGRTGLGPQHF	TGTGCCAGCAGCCCAGGACGGACGGGTTTAGGGCCCCAGCATTTT
-	TRBV6-5	-	TRBJ2-2	CASSQGPANTGELFF	TGTGCCAGCAGTCAGGGACCGGCGAACACCGGGGAGCTGTTTTTT
-	TRBV28	TRBD1	TRBJ1-5	CATKADFRGQNQPQHF	TGTGCCACCAAGGCAGATTTCAGGGGGCAGAATCAGCCCCAGCATTTT